Presented here are 15 T cell receptor beta chains from one specimen sequenced in a study of identical twins. TCRdb processed the 5' RACE reads anew with MiXCR; each CDR3 protein has one entry. The sample includes about 690,000 distinct CDR3 sequences, roughly 6.2% of them seen just once. The specimen sequenced was naive T cells sorted from blood. Receptors were obtained from a man younger than 30 in good health.

This clonotype has at least ten counts. The V gene is TRBV6-1, the J gene TRBJ1-6; 8 nucleotides agree with TRBD1. Per the germline V gene, CDR1 is MNHNS and CDR2 is SASEGT. V was pared by 6 bases and J by 6 bases, with 16 bases of the junction left unmatched. The CDR3 is 18 residues long. CDR3 DNA: TGTGCCAGCAGGGAGCCGCGACAGGGGCATCTGAGTAATTCACCCCTCCACTTT. As protein: CASREPRQGHLSNSPLHF.

As concerns this clonotype: This may come from a read error, since a much larger clone is one base off. V is TRBV6-5 and J is TRBJ2-3; 13 bases agree with TRBD2. Germline CDR1 and CDR2: MNHEY and SVGAGI. The CDR3 covers 18 residues. Germline trimming cut 0 bases from V and 4 bases from J; bases unmatched to any gene: 7. CDR3 in DNA: TGTGCCAGCAGTTACTCGCATGGACTAGCGGGAGTCGCAGATACGCAGTATTTT. Translation gives CASSYSHGLAGVADTQYF.

This clonotype was counted at least ten times. J is TRBJ2-1 and V is TRBV6-1; the D gene is possibly TRBD2 (5 bases). This CDR3 comprises 13 residues. The V gene lost 8 bases and the J gene lost 9 bases, with 17 bases spanning the gap. Germline V gene data show CDR1 as MNHNS and CDR2 as SASEGT. CDR3 bases: TGTGCCAGCCGGGCGGGCTCTGAAGTTGAGCAGTTCTTC. Translating gives CASRAGSEVEQFF.

This clonotype was seen ten or more times. The rearrangement uses TRBV10-3 and TRBJ2-2; perhaps TRBD1 as D (5 bases). The germline V gene encodes CDR1 ENHRY and CDR2 SYGVKD. V lost 2 bases, J lost 0 bases, and 10 bases lay in between. This CDR3 contains 16 residues. The CDR3 region has the DNA TGTGCCATCAGTGAGAATATAGGGGCGAACACCGGGGAGCTGTTTTTT. Protein product: CAISENIGANTGELFF.

The sample holds a few counts of this clonotype. The CDR3 nucleotides are TGTGCCAGCAGATCAATCTACGAGCAGTACGTC. It is translated as CASRSIYEQYV. V usage is TRBV6-2 or TRBV6-3 and J usage is TRBJ2-7, with D uncertain. The V gene lost 6 bases and the J gene lost 3 bases, with 6 bases spanning the gap. This CDR3 comprises 11 residues. CDR1 and CDR2 (germline): MNHEY, SVGEGT.

This clonotype was observed at least ten times. The rearrangement joins TRBV12-3 or TRBV12-4 to TRBJ1-4; D is unclear. V lost 5 bases and J lost 5, with 12 bases in between. The CDR3 length is 14 residues. CDR3: CASSLSVHNEKLFF. CDR3 in DNA: TGTGCCAGCAGTCTATCCGTCCACAATGAAAAACTGTTTTTT.

In this sample, this clonotype turned up many times. The rearrangement uses TRBV5-1 and TRBJ1-5; 8 nucleotides align to TRBD1. V lost 5 bases, J lost 7 bases, and 11 bases stayed unmatched. This CDR3 is built from 15 residues. Germline-derived CDR1 and CDR2 are SGHRS and YFSETQ. CDR3 nucleotides: TGCGCCAGCAGGTGGACAGGGCAGTCTCGACAGCCCCAGCATTTT. Encoded protein: CASRWTGQSRQPQHF.

In this sample, this clonotype turned up a few times. V gene TRBV21-1 combines with J gene TRBJ2-7; the D segment call TRBD1 is taken from the table without a DNA check. TRBV21-1 is labeled a pseudogene. CDR3 length equals 16 residues. The CDR3 DNA sequence: TGTGCCAGCAGCAAAGCGGGCTCAGGGGCAAACTACGAGCAGTACTTC. Protein: CASSKAGSGANYEQYF.

In its sample, this clonotype was seen many times. The chain recombines TRBV27 with TRBJ2-1; D is ambiguous. CDR3 size: 13 residues. Germline V CDR1 and CDR2: MNHEY, SMNVEV (reference sequence). V dropped 0 bases and J dropped 3 bases, with 3 bases sitting between them. Written as DNA, the CDR3 is TGTGCCAGCAGTTTATCGGTCTACAATGAGCAGTTCTTC. Encoded protein: CASSLSVYNEQFF.

This clonotype was picked up a small number of times. This chain joins TRBV12-3 or TRBV12-4 and TRBJ1-1; D uncertain. With 8 bases removed from V and 5 bases from J, the gap between germline ends came to 12 bases. This CDR3 is 12 amino acids long. The CDR3 is CASLPLGTEAFF. The CDR3 bases are TGTGCCAGCCTCCCCCTAGGTACTGAAGCTTTCTTT.

This clonotype has just a few counts. The chain couples TRBV29-1 to TRBJ2-7; either TRBD1 or TRBD2 may supply D (5 bases each). V dropped 0 bases and J dropped 6 bases, with 18 bases sitting between them. This CDR3 region has 15 residues. Germline CDR1 SQVTM, CDR2 ANQGSEA. The CDR3 sequence is CSVEDLFRDGGEQYV. The CDR3 coding sequence is TGCAGCGTTGAAGATCTTTTCCGGGACGGTGGCGAGCAGTACGTC.

This clonotype showed up just a few times. This chain joins TRBV7-8 and TRBJ1-2; the D is unclear. V dropped 3 bases and J dropped 1 base, with 12 bases sitting between them. The CDR3 consists of 15 residues. Per the germline V gene, CDR1 is SGHVS and CDR2 is FQNEAQ. CDR3 sequence (DNA): TGTGCCAGCAGCTTCGGGCCAGATTTTAACTATGGCTACACCTTC. Residues: CASSFGPDFNYGYTF. The full variable domain, its missing parts supplied by reference TRBV7-8 and TRBJ1-2, is GAGVSQSPRYKVAKRGQDVALRCDPISGHVSLFWYQQALGQGPEFLTYFQNEAQLDKSGLPSDRFFAERPEGSVSTLKIQRTQQEDSAVYLCASSFGPDFNYGYTFGSGTRLTVV.

The J gene is TRBJ2-7, the V gene TRBV7-6, with 11 nucleotides matching TRBD2. This CDR3 is built from 14 residues. Germline V gene sequence: CDR1 SGHVS, CDR2 FNYEAQ. The junction had 3 bases not matched to a gene; V was cut back by 3 bases and J by 5 bases. The CDR3: CASSFTSGSHEQYF. As DNA, the CDR3 is TGTGCCAGCAGCTTTACTAGCGGGAGTCACGAGCAGTACTTC.

This clonotype was detected many times. This rearrangement joins TRBV6-1 to TRBJ2-1; TRBD2 matches at 7 bases. The CDR3 covers 13 residues. Trimming at V came to 2 bases and at J to 11 bases, leaving 6 bases not matched to a gene. The germline V gene encodes CDR1 MNHNS and CDR2 SASEGT. The CDR3 spells CASSEKGGSKQFF. CDR3 sequence (DNA): TGTGCCAGCAGTGAAAAAGGCGGGAGTAAGCAGTTCTTC.

This clonotype was counted between two and nine times. The chain has TRBV7-9 and TRBJ1-4, with TRBD1 matching 9 bases. Germline trimming cut 5 bases from V and 8 bases from J; bases unmatched to any gene: 12. There are 16 residues in the CDR3. Germline CDR1 is SEHNR and CDR2 is FQNEAQ (reference sequence). The CDR3 sequence: CASSHNPDRGGEKLFF. Written as DNA, the CDR3 is TGTGCCAGCAGCCACAACCCCGACAGGGGGGGAGAAAAACTGTTTTTT.